The 9 T cell receptor beta chains below come from one sample, sequenced in a study of blood T cells in healthy people across ages. Alongside a J-beta primer mix, a sample-barcoded 5' primer served in a second PCR lasting about 7 to 11 cycles. TCRdb ran MiXCR on the 5' RACE reads and lists one entry per CDR3 protein. The sample carries hundreds of thousands of distinct CDR3 sequences, more than 40% recorded once. The sample comprised blood. The receptors originated from a woman aged 60-70 years in good health.

The chain has TRBV7-2 and TRBJ2-1; D is unresolved. Germline CDR1 is SGHTA and CDR2 is FQGNSA. The length of the CDR3 is 13 residues. Trimming left V 1 base short and J 5 bases short, with 6 bases between. The DNA of the CDR3 is TGTGCCAGCAGCTTAGACGCCCACAATGAGCAGTTCTTC. This gives the protein CASSLDAHNEQFF.

The V gene is TRBV5-1, the J gene TRBJ2-7; 8 positions match TRBD1. After removal of 0 bases from V and 7 bases from J, the junction contained 9 bases not matched to a gene. Germline V lookup: CDR1 SGHRS, CDR2 YFSETQ. The CDR3 covers 15 residues. The DNA for the CDR3 is TGCGCCAGCAGCTTGGACAGGGGGAGATACAATGAGCAGTACTTC. It yields the protein CASSLDRGRYNEQYF.

This clonotype was seen only a few times. This chain joins TRBV20-1 and TRBJ1-5; D is uncertain. V lost 0 bases and J lost 4, with 16 bases in between. Germline V gene sequence: CDR1 DFQATT, CDR2 SNEGSKA (reference sequence). The CDR3 totals 16 residues. DNA of the CDR3: TGCAGTGCTAGAGATCTCGGCAGTCGGAAGAATCAGCCCCAGCATTTT. As protein: CSARDLGSRKNQPQHF.

The chain uses TRBV6-2 or TRBV6-3 and TRBJ1-5, with a tentative D call TRBD1 (6 bases). The germline gives CDR1 MNHEY, CDR2 SVGEGT. V lost 8 bases and J lost 4, with 12 bases in between. The CDR3 has 13 residues. The CDR3 nucleotides are TGTGCCAGCCCGGACAGTACTAATCAGCCCCAGCATTTT. Translating it yields CASPDSTNQPQHF.

The chain uses TRBV5-1 and TRBJ1-6, with 8 bases that match TRBD1. The CDR3 extends over 15 amino acids. Germline CDR1 SGHRS, CDR2 YFSETQ. The J segment lost 8 bases and the V segment lost 3 bases, leaving 7 bases of the junction unmatched. For the CDR3, the DNA is TGCGCCAGCAGCTATGGACAGGGAGGCGATTCACCCCTCCACTTT. It yields the protein CASSYGQGGDSPLHF.

This clonotype was observed a few times. The V call is TRBV7-2, the J call TRBJ2-1; D not resolved. Germline CDR1 is SGHTA and CDR2 is FQGNSA. The CDR3 is made up of 14 amino acids. V lost 4 bases to trimming and J lost 7 bases, with 14 bases between them. CDR3 amino acids: CASSSASQINEQFF. CDR3 coding DNA: TGTGCCAGCAGCTCCGCCTCCCAAATAAATGAGCAGTTCTTC. The variable domain in full, with the rest retrieved from reference TRBV7-2 and TRBJ2-1, is GAGVSQSPSNKVTEKGKDVELRCDPISGHTALYWYRQSLGQGLEFLIYFQGNSAPDKSGLPSDRFSAERTGGSVSTLTIQRTQQEDSAVYLCASSSASQINEQFFGPGTRLTVL.

This chain joins TRBV28 and TRBJ2-1, with TRBD2 matching over 12 bases. The trim removed 7 bases at V and 7 bases at J, leaving 8 bases unmatched. Germline assignment: CDR1 MDHEN and CDR2 SYDVKM. The CDR3 length is 15 residues. The CDR3 is CASTLSGLAGNEQFF. The CDR3 region has the DNA TGTGCCAGCACCCTCTCCGGACTAGCGGGAAATGAGCAGTTCTTC.

This rearrangement joins TRBV5-1 to TRBJ2-3; 10 bases match TRBD2. CDR3 length equals 16 residues. V was pared by 6 bases and J by 3 bases, with 10 bases of the junction left unmatched. CDR1 is SGHRS, CDR2 YFSETQ, per germline. CDR3 sequence reads: CASKGLAGDLTDTQYF. Here the CDR3 DNA reads TGCGCCAGCAAGGGTCTAGCGGGAGATCTTACAGATACGCAGTATTTT.

A few counts support this clonotype. Here the CDR3 DNA reads TGTGCCTGGAGTGTTGGGACGGCCAGGGGGCAGTTCTTC. Translating gives CAWSVGTARGQFF. The chain has TRBV30 and TRBJ2-1; possible D gene TRBD1, 6 bases. Per the germline V gene, CDR1 is GTSNPN and CDR2 is SVGIG (reference sequence). Trimming took 0 bases from V and 12 from J, leaving 15 bases between them. CDR3 length: 13 amino acids.